This paragraph covers one TCR beta chain sequence. Its cognate antigen has yet to be identified. Base quality data are lacking; no much larger clone is found one base away. The sample is drawn from a study of ipilimumab plus nivolumab after autologous stem cell transplantation (dated by TCRdb to the early 2020s). Regarding the study in general: Trial patients received a median of roughly five ipilimumab doses and roughly eight nivolumab doses. Patients undergoing autologous transplant for high-risk diffuse large B cell lymphoma, mature T cell lymphoma, or multiple myeloma were enrolled in the trial. Both primary refractory and relapsed disease were represented in the DLBCL cohort, where 18-month progression-free survival was approximately 87% and 28%, respectively. The intent-to-treat population of the trial consisted of approximately 40 patients.

The protocol used for the library was the immunoSEQ multiplex PCR assay. TCRdb retrieved this table from immuneACCESS and kept in-frame rearrangements only. Not all clones are present; in checked studies, unresolved V genes account for under half, and no reason is known for the remainder. Recorded for this sample are some 17,000 clones; roughly 70% of them occurred a single time. About 20% of the sample is held by the ten biggest clonotypes. From the cysteine through the phenylalanine, the CDR3 covers 13 amino acids. Solely the CDR3 DNA is kept, with 39 bases framed from the first base. At the junction V is shortened by 5 bases and J by 4 bases, with 12 bases in between. The germline V gene provides CDR1 SNHLY and CDR2 FYNNEI. Overall results and qualifications from the work: The authors concluded that combined checkpoint inhibition appeared tolerable when used as consolidation after transplant. The authors stated that profiles of the T cell receptor repertoire, regulatory T cell phenotype and gut microbiota provided a biologic rationale for studying this approach further.

Ipilimumab was given at 1 mg/kg intravenously on day 1 of selected weeks, and checkpoint therapy started 14 to 28 days after autologous transplant. Nivolumab was given at 3 mg/kg intravenously on day 1 of weeks 1, 4, 7, 10, and every two weeks through week 26. This Phase Ib clinical trial tested ipilimumab plus nivolumab, a combined checkpoint inhibition, as consolidation after autologous stem cell transplantation. The clonotype originates from a male donor with diffuse large B-cell lymphoma. The V gene is TRBV2 and the J gene is TRBJ2-7, with a weak D call of TRBD1 (6 bases match). Sequenced here: PBMCs, sampled in a trial of ipilimumab plus nivolumab as post-transplant consolidation. CDR3 sequence: CASSRGSIYEQYF. In nucleotides, the sequence is TGTGCCAGCAGTAGGGGGTCCATTTACGAGCAGTACTTC.